What follows are 23 T cell receptor beta chains derived from one specimen sequenced in a study of cytomegalovirus exposure and HLA in healthy donors. The PCR had 60 Vbeta and 13 Jbeta primers. The protocol was immunoSEQ multiplex PCR, while the TCRdb copy is restricted to in-frame clones and leaves out a portion. The data show around 61,000 clones, just under 85% seen once. The material sequenced was PBMCs. The source is a man in his forties or fifties in good health and CMV-seronegative.

In this sample, this clone turned up a few times. This chain links TRBV7-6 with TRBJ1-1; D uncertain. Germline V gene lookup returns CDR1 SGHVS and CDR2 FNYEAQ. The length of the CDR3 is 15 residues. V lost 5 bases and J lost 4, with 17 bases in between. CDR3 protein: CASSPFPRGVTEAFF. In nucleotides, the CDR3 is TGTGCCAGCAGCCCCTTCCCCAGAGGAGTCACTGAAGCTTTCTTT.

V is TRBV5-4 and J is TRBJ2-7; 10 bases align to TRBD1. The CDR3 runs 14 residues. The trim removed 0 bases at V and 8 bases at J, leaving 5 bases unmatched. Germline V gene sequence: CDR1 SGHNT, CDR2 YYREEE (reference sequence). This CDR3 reads CASSLGDRGYQQYF. Written as DNA, the CDR3 is TGTGCCAGCAGCTTGGGGGACAGGGGTTATCAGCAGTACTTC.

CDR3 coding DNA: TGTGCCAGCAGCTTAGCCGTCGGGACAGATCGGAGAGGTGAAAAACTGTTTTTT. Encoded protein: CASSLAVGTDRRGEKLFF. The chain couples TRBV7-9 to TRBJ1-4; 7 nucleotides match TRBD1. The CDR3 contains 18 residues. J was trimmed by 7 bases and V by 0 bases; bases with no gene match: 14. Germline loops: CDR1 SEHNR, CDR2 FQNEAQ (reference sequence).

The chain couples TRBV6-5 to TRBJ1-2; D is perhaps TRBD1 (5 bases). Between the trimmed V and J ends, which lost 5 bases and 8 bases, there was a span of 15 bases. The CDR3 is 13 amino acids. Germline V gives CDR1 MNHEY, CDR2 SVGAGI. In DNA form, the CDR3 reads TGTGCCAGCAGTACTCAGGGCCCTAGGGGCTACACCTTC. It is translated as CASSTQGPRGYTF.

This chain connects TRBV29-1 to TRBJ2-5, with 12 bases fitting TRBD2. There are 14 residues in the CDR3. Trimming removed 4 bases from V and 4 bases from J; junction bases left unmatched: 4. The V gene's germline CDR1 is SQVTM and CDR2 ANQGSEA. CDR3 in DNA: TGCAGCGTTGTTCTAGCGGGGGGGCCAGAGACCCAGTACTTC. It translates to CSVVLAGGPETQYF.

This clone was seen only once. The chain has TRBV29-1 and TRBJ2-7; TRBD1 agrees at 9 bases. The CDR3 is 14 residues long. V lost 0 bases, J lost 4 bases, and 4 bases stayed unmatched. Germline V gives CDR1 SQVTM, CDR2 ANQGSEA. The DNA of the CDR3 is TGCAGCGTTGAAGAAATAGGACAGGGGTACGAGCAGTACTTC. This sequence encodes CSVEEIGQGYEQYF.

This clone appeared once. The chain links TRBV11-3 to TRBJ2-3, with TRBD2 identical over 15 bases. V was clipped by 4 bases and J by 7 bases; unmatched bases: 12. Per the germline V gene, CDR1 is SGHNT and CDR2 is YENEEA. The CDR3 contains 18 residues. The CDR3 sequence: CASSSPWTSGGAPNTQYF. DNA for the CDR3: TGTGCCAGCAGCTCCCCATGGACTAGCGGGGGGGCGCCAAATACGCAGTATTTT.

The genes are TRBV30 and TRBJ1-1; TRBD1 aligns across 7 bases. The V gene end was trimmed by 0 bases and the J gene end by 5 bases; junction bases not matched to a gene: 9. Per germline, CDR1 GTSNPN and CDR2 SVGIG (reference sequence). There are 15 residues in the CDR3. The CDR3 DNA reads as TGTGCCTGGAGTGTCCTCCAGGGGGTGCGGACTGAAGCTTTCTTT. Residues: CAWSVLQGVRTEAFF.

The rearrangement joins TRBV5-6 to TRBJ1-1, with a weak D call TRBD1 (6 bases). With 2 bases removed from V and 11 bases from J, the gap between germline ends came to 19 bases. Per germline, CDR1 SGHDT and CDR2 YYEEEE. There are 14 residues in the CDR3. The CDR3 nucleotides read TGTGCCAGCAGCTTACCAACTACCGCAGGGGTTGCTTTCTTT. This codes for CASSLPTTAGVAFF.

The J gene is TRBJ1-2, the V gene TRBV25-1; D not resolved. Germline V gene sequence: CDR1 MGHDK, CDR2 SYGVNS. V lost 1 base and J lost 0, with 15 bases in between. The CDR3 spans 17 residues. The CDR3 DNA reads as TGTGCCAGCAGTGAATTACTCCCGATCGGAGCTAACTATGGCTACACCTTC. This gives the protein CASSELLPIGANYGYTF.

The V call is TRBV7-8, the J call TRBJ1-4; a weak D match, TRBD1 (5 bases). Germline CDR1 and CDR2: SGHVS and FQNEAQ. V was trimmed by 3 bases and J by 0 bases, leaving 14 bases between them. The CDR3 is 17 amino acids. The CDR3 nucleotides are TGTGCCAGCAGCTTTGCAGGGAATGTTGCAACTAATGAAAAACTGTTTTTT. Its protein product is CASSFAGNVATNEKLFF.

The V gene is TRBV5-6, the J gene TRBJ1-5; D gene uncertain. This CDR3 is built from 14 residues. The germline V and J ends were trimmed by 5 bases and 5 bases, with 14 bases remaining between them. Germline V gene sequence: CDR1 SGHDT, CDR2 YYEEEE. In DNA, the CDR3 is TGTGCCAGCAGGTTTTGGGGAGTTCATCAGCCCCAGCATTTT. This codes for CASRFWGVHQPQHF.

The chain has TRBV5-8 and TRBJ2-7, with 11 bases matching TRBD1. CDR3 length: 16 residues. Germline trimming cut 4 bases from V and 1 base from J; bases unmatched to any gene: 7. Germline V lookup: CDR1 SGHTS, CDR2 YDEGEE. The CDR3 reads CASSVIRDRGSYEQYV. The CDR3 DNA is TGTGCCAGCAGCGTAATCCGGGACAGGGGGTCCTACGAGCAGTACGTC.

The V gene is TRBV27, the J gene TRBJ1-4, with D perhaps matching TRBD1 (5 bases). Germline values: CDR1 MNHEY, CDR2 SMNVEV (reference sequence). This CDR3 region has 13 residues. V was cut by 6 bases and J by 7 bases, with 12 bases left in between. DNA of the CDR3: TGTGCCAGCAGAGGGGCGGCGTCTGAAAAACTGTTTTTT. This translates into CASRGAASEKLFF. The variable domain in full, completed from reference TRBV27 and TRBJ1-4, reads EAQVTQNPRYLITVTGKKLTVTCSQNMNHEYMSWYRQDPGLGLRQIYYSMNVEVTDKGDVPEGYKVSRKEKRNFPLILESPSPNQTSLYFCASRGAASEKLFFGSGTQLSVL.

This chain connects TRBV27 to TRBJ1-2; tentatively, D is TRBD1 (6 bases). Trimming left V 5 bases short and J 0 bases short, with 10 bases between. This CDR3 has 14 residues. Germline CDR1 is MNHEY and CDR2 is SMNVEV (reference sequence). The DNA for the CDR3 is TGTGCCAGCAGTATACAGGGATCTAACTATGGCTACACCTTC. Translation: CASSIQGSNYGYTF.

The gene calls are TRBV4-3 and TRBJ1-2; D is ambiguous. CDR3 size: 14 residues. V lost 2 bases and J lost 2, with 9 bases in between. Germline CDR1 is LGHNA and CDR2 is YSLEER. The CDR3 spells CASSQINGNYGYTF. CDR3 in DNA: TGCGCCAGCAGCCAAATTAACGGGAACTATGGCTACACCTTC.

The chain recombines TRBV5-1 with TRBJ2-3; TRBD2 might be the D (5 bases). The V and J ends lost 4 bases and 3 bases respectively, with 6 bases between them. The CDR3 covers 12 residues. Looked up from germline, CDR1 is SGHRS and CDR2 is YFSETQ. In DNA, the CDR3 is TGCGCCAGCAGCGAGGGTACAGATACGCAGTATTTT. This sequence encodes CASSEGTDTQYF.

The CDR3 region is CASSEFYPGRTVTYEQYF. In DNA, the CDR3 is TGTGCCAGCAGTGAGTTCTACCCCGGGAGGACAGTTACCTACGAGCAGTACTTC. V usage is TRBV6-1 and J usage is TRBJ2-7, with a tentative D call TRBD2 (7 bases). Trimming left V 3 bases short and J 2 bases short, with 23 bases between. The germline gives CDR1 MNHNS, CDR2 SASEGT. This CDR3 is built from 18 residues.

The chain links TRBV28 to TRBJ1-4, with TRBD1 as a possible D gene (5 bases). Germline V gene lookup returns CDR1 MDHEN and CDR2 SYDVKM. The CDR3 has 14 amino acids. The V and J ends lost 6 bases and 7 bases respectively, with 15 bases between them. The CDR3 DNA is TGTGCCAGCAGCTACCAAGGGGTGGGTGAAAAACTGTTTTTT. Translating it yields CASSYQGVGEKLFF. The full variable domain, with the rest looked up from reference TRBV28 and TRBJ1-4, is DVKVTQSSRYLVKRTGEKVFLECVQDMDHENMFWYRQDPGLGLRLIYFSYDVKMKEKGDIPEGYSVSREKKERFSLILESASTNQTSMYLCASSYQGVGEKLFFGSGTQLSVL.

The rearrangement uses TRBV9 and TRBJ1-1; 7 bases match TRBD1. Per the germline V gene, CDR1 is SGDLS and CDR2 is YYNGEE. The CDR3 is 14 residues long. With V trimmed by 0 bases and J by 11 bases, 10 bases remained unmatched. The CDR3, as DNA: TGTGCCAGCAGCGTAGAGGTCCAGAGGGGGCCCGCTTTCTTT. It codes for CASSVEVQRGPAFF.

The chain recombines TRBV7-2 with TRBJ1-2, with 7 bases lining up with TRBD1. Germline CDR1 is SGHTA and CDR2 is FQGNSA. V shed 5 bases, J shed 7 bases, and the junction held 7 bases outside the gene matches. CDR3 length: 13 amino acids. CDR3 loop: CASSPTHRGGYTF. The CDR3 coding sequence is TGTGCCAGCAGCCCAACACACAGGGGTGGCTACACCTTC.

The J gene is TRBJ2-5, the V gene TRBV11-3; 7 bases are a match to TRBD1. Germline values: CDR1 SGHNT, CDR2 YENEEA. The CDR3 totals 14 residues. The ends lost 3 bases at V and 2 bases at J; junction bases unmatched: 3. The CDR3 DNA is TGTGCCAGCAGCTTGGAGACAGGGCAAGAGACCCAGTACTTC. This translates into CASSLETGQETQYF.

As regards this clone: One end of the junction fails to match germline, which may point to a read error. The chain carries TRBV27 and TRBJ2-7; 8 bases agree with TRBD1. The germline gives CDR1 MNHEY, CDR2 SMNVEV (reference sequence). There are 16 residues in the CDR3. The CDR3 sequence is CASSISGGAGSYEQYF. The CDR3 coding sequence is TGTGCCAGCAGTATATCAGGGGGCGCGGGGTCCTACGAGCAGTACTTC.